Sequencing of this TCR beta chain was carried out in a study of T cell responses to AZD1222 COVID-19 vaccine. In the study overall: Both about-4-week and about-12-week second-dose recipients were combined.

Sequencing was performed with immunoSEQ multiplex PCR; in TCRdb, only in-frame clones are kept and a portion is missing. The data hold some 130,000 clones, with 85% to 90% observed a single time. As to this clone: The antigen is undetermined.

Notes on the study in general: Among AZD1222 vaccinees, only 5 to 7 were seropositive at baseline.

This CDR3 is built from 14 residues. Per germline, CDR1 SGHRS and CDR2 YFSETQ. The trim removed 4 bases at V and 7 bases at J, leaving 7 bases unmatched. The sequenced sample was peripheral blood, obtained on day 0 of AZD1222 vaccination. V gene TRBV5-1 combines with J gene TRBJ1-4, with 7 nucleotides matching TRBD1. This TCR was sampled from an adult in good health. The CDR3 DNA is TGCGCCAGCAGCACACCGGGACAGTCTGAAAAACTGTTTTTT. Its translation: CASSTPGQSEKLFF.